This is a list of T cell receptor beta chains from one sample in a study of identical twins. TCRdb ran MiXCR on the 5' RACE reads and lists one entry per CDR3 protein. The top ten hold approximately 3% of the sample, which has roughly 230,000 distinct CDR3 sequences, roughly 8.7% seen once. These data were also reused for a study on yellow fever vaccine responses in identical twins.

The source material was CD8+ T cells sorted from blood. Every receptor here comes from a woman aged 18 to 35 in good health. Each CDR3 is given with its conserved first and last residue. D genes are given only for firm matches. Expanded clones get a size class; other rows say once, few or many, or leave the size out.

clone_size: NA; d_call: TRBD1; cdr3_length: 18; j_call: TRBJ2-2; v_call: TRBV11-2; cdr3_nt: TGTGCCAGCAGGTCCCTACTGGGGACAGGGGGGAACACCGGGGAGCTGTTTTTT; cdr3_aa: CASRSLLGTGGNTGELFF
clone_size: NA; d_call: NA; cdr3_length: 17; j_call: TRBJ2-6; v_call: TRBV7-9; cdr3_nt: TGTGCCAGCAGCAAGAGGGAGCTGGTGGCTGGGGCCAACGTCCTGACTTTC; cdr3_aa: CASSKRELVAGANVLTF
clone_size: many; d_call: TRBD2; cdr3_length: 16; j_call: TRBJ2-3; v_call: TRBV7-8; cdr3_nt: TGTGCCAGCAGCTTATATAGCGGGGGGGCGACAGATACGCAGTATTTT; cdr3_aa: CASSLYSGGATDTQYF
clone_size: NA; d_call: TRBD2; cdr3_length: 15; j_call: TRBJ2-3; v_call: TRBV28; cdr3_nt: TGTGCCAGTCATCGCCCAGCGGGAGTCACAGATACGCAGTATTTT; cdr3_aa: CASHRPAGVTDTQYF
clone_size: few; d_call: NA; cdr3_length: 13; j_call: TRBJ1-2; v_call: TRBV20-1; cdr3_nt: TGCAGTGCTAGACCCCAGGTGGACTATGGCTACACCTTC; cdr3_aa: CSARPQVDYGYTF
clone_size: many; d_call: TRBD2; cdr3_length: 15; j_call: TRBJ2-1; v_call: TRBV6-4; cdr3_nt: TGTGCCAGCAGTGCCGCGGGGGGGTCCTACAATGAGCAGTTCTTC; cdr3_aa: CASSAAGGSYNEQFF
clone_size: few; d_call: NA; cdr3_length: 14; j_call: TRBJ2-3; v_call: TRBV25-1; cdr3_nt: TGTGCCAGCAGGACGGTAGTTAGCACAGATACGCAGTATTTT; cdr3_aa: CASRTVVSTDTQYF
clone_size: NA; d_call: NA; cdr3_length: 12; j_call: TRBJ2-2; v_call: TRBV19; cdr3_nt: TGTGCCAGTAGTAAATGGGCCGGGGAGCTGTTTTTT; cdr3_aa: CASSKWAGELFF
clone_size: few; d_call: NA; cdr3_length: 12; j_call: TRBJ2-7; v_call: TRBV7-9; cdr3_nt: TGTGCCAGCAGCCCCTCTTACTACGAGCAGTACTTC; cdr3_aa: CASSPSYYEQYF
clone_size: few; d_call: NA; cdr3_length: 15; j_call: TRBJ2-7; v_call: TRBV6-5; cdr3_nt: TGTGCCAGCAGTCACGACCCGGGTCTTAATTACGAGCAGTACTTC; cdr3_aa: CASSHDPGLNYEQYF
clone_size: many; d_call: NA; cdr3_length: 16; j_call: TRBJ2-2; v_call: TRBV6-4; cdr3_nt: TGTGCCAGCAGTGACTCTGTTGGGGGGGCCACCGGGGAGCTGTTTTTT; cdr3_aa: CASSDSVGGATGELFF
clone_size: many; d_call: NA; cdr3_length: 17; j_call: TRBJ1-1; v_call: TRBV4-3; cdr3_nt: TGCGCCAGCAGCCAAGATCTCCAGGGGCGGTTGAACACTGAAGCTTTCTTT; cdr3_aa: CASSQDLQGRLNTEAFF
clone_size: once; d_call: NA; cdr3_length: 15; j_call: TRBJ2-2; v_call: TRBV11-3; cdr3_nt: TGTGCCAGCAGCCGGCGAAGGGAGGAGAATGGGGAGCTGTTTTTT; cdr3_aa: CASSRRREENGELFF
clone_size: few; d_call: NA; cdr3_length: 16; j_call: TRBJ2-7; v_call: TRBV4-2; cdr3_nt: TGTGCCAGCAGCCAAGGCGCACAGGGAAGCTCCTACGAGCAGTACTTC; cdr3_aa: CASSQGAQGSSYEQYF
clone_size: many; d_call: TRBD1; cdr3_length: 14; j_call: TRBJ2-3; v_call: TRBV7-9; cdr3_nt: TGTGCCAGCACCCCAGGGGGAGCCCCGGATACGCAGTATTTT; cdr3_aa: CASTPGGAPDTQYF
clone_size: few; d_call: NA; cdr3_length: 16; j_call: TRBJ2-5; v_call: TRBV4-3; cdr3_nt: TGCGCCAGCAGCCAAGATAGAGGAGTGGAAGGAGAGACCCAGTACTTC; cdr3_aa: CASSQDRGVEGETQYF
clone_size: few; d_call: NA; cdr3_length: 14; j_call: TRBJ2-3; v_call: TRBV7-2; cdr3_nt: TGTGCCAGCAGCTTAACTCGGTACACAGATACGCAGTATTTT; cdr3_aa: CASSLTRYTDTQYF
clone_size: many; d_call: NA; cdr3_length: 17; j_call: TRBJ2-2; v_call: TRBV2; cdr3_nt: TGTGCCAGCAGTGACGGAGGCCTAGGGACCGCGACCGGGGAGCTGTTTTTT; cdr3_aa: CASSDGGLGTATGELFF
clone_size: NA; d_call: NA; cdr3_length: 14; j_call: TRBJ2-7; v_call: TRBV30; cdr3_nt: TGTGCCTGGAGTCCCTCTAGCGTTCTCTACGAGCAGTACTTC; cdr3_aa: CAWSPSSVLYEQYF
clone_size: NA; d_call: TRBD1; cdr3_length: 15; j_call: TRBJ2-2; v_call: TRBV30; cdr3_nt: TGTGCCTGGAGACTTCGGACAGGGAAAACCGGGGAGCTGTTTTTT; cdr3_aa: CAWRLRTGKTGELFF
clone_size: NA; d_call: NA; cdr3_length: 15; j_call: TRBJ2-1; v_call: TRBV7-2; cdr3_nt: TGTGCCAGCAGCCCCTTTCAAGTCACCTACAATGAGCAGTTCTTC; cdr3_aa: CASSPFQVTYNEQFF
clone_size: many; d_call: NA; cdr3_length: 12; j_call: TRBJ2-5; v_call: TRBV7-8; cdr3_nt: TGTGCCAGCAGCTCGGACCAAGAGACCCAGTACTTC; cdr3_aa: CASSSDQETQYF
clone_size: few; d_call: TRBD2; cdr3_length: 14; j_call: TRBJ2-7; v_call: TRBV5-6; cdr3_nt: TGTGCCAGCAGCTTGGAGGGACTAGCGGAGGAGCAGTACTTC; cdr3_aa: CASSLEGLAEEQYF
clone_size: few; d_call: TRBD2; cdr3_length: 15; j_call: TRBJ2-3; v_call: TRBV28; cdr3_nt: TGTGCCAGCAGTTCCGAACTAGCGGGAGGGGGTACGCAGTATTTT; cdr3_aa: CASSSELAGGGTQYF
clone_size: few; d_call: NA; cdr3_length: 12; j_call: TRBJ2-1; v_call: TRBV20-1; cdr3_nt: TGCAGTGCCAGCAAGGGGGGGGATGAGCAGTTCTTC; cdr3_aa: CSASKGGDEQFF
clone_size: few; d_call: NA; cdr3_length: 15; j_call: TRBJ2-7; v_call: TRBV27; cdr3_nt: TGTGCCAGCAGTTTTAGTAGCAGTAACCCCTACGAGCAGTACTTC; cdr3_aa: CASSFSSSNPYEQYF
clone_size: NA; d_call: TRBD2; cdr3_length: 16; j_call: TRBJ2-1; v_call: TRBV7-9; cdr3_nt: TGTGCCAGCAGCTCCTTCGGGGCTAGCGGACACAATGAGCAGTTCTTC; cdr3_aa: CASSSFGASGHNEQFF
clone_size: few; d_call: NA; cdr3_length: 15; j_call: TRBJ2-5; v_call: TRBV6-5; cdr3_nt: TGTGCCAGCAGTTCCACTTCAGGGGTCCAAGAGACCCAGTACTTC; cdr3_aa: CASSSTSGVQETQYF
clone_size: NA; d_call: NA; cdr3_length: 21; j_call: TRBJ2-7; v_call: TRBV14; cdr3_nt: TGTGCCAGCAGCCAAGATGGGAGTGAGGGGGGCAAAAGGGATCATCTCTACGAGCAGTACTTC; cdr3_aa: CASSQDGSEGGKRDHLYEQYF
clone_size: many; d_call: NA; cdr3_length: 13; j_call: TRBJ2-1; v_call: TRBV29-1; cdr3_nt: TGCAGCGTTGACGGGGATCTAGCCGATGAGCAGTTCTTC; cdr3_aa: CSVDGDLADEQFF
clone_size: many; d_call: NA; cdr3_length: 15; j_call: TRBJ2-7; v_call: TRBV4-3; cdr3_nt: TGCGCCAGCAGCCAAGATGAGGGGACCACCTACGAGCAGTACTTC; cdr3_aa: CASSQDEGTTYEQYF
clone_size: many; d_call: NA; cdr3_length: 15; j_call: TRBJ2-3; v_call: TRBV7-9; cdr3_nt: TGTGCCAGCAGCTTAGTAGTGGGGAGCCCAGATACGCAGTATTTT; cdr3_aa: CASSLVVGSPDTQYF
clone_size: NA; d_call: TRBD2; cdr3_length: 17; j_call: TRBJ2-1; v_call: TRBV15; cdr3_nt: TGTGCCACCGTGGGAAACCCGTGGGGTCTAGCGGACAATGAGCAGTTCTTC; cdr3_aa: CATVGNPWGLADNEQFF
clone_size: many; d_call: NA; cdr3_length: 16; j_call: TRBJ2-1; v_call: TRBV5-1; cdr3_nt: TGCGCCAGCAGCTTGGTGGGCGCGGGCTCCTACAATGAGCAGTTCTTC; cdr3_aa: CASSLVGAGSYNEQFF